The following is a TCR beta chain sequence with its context. The entry originates in a study of blood T cell repertoires in COVID-19. Overall study context: Sites across the United States, Italy and Spain contributed samples from acute and convalescent COVID-19. The cDNA or gDNA used as material had been derived from T cells, B-cell-depleted T cells, or PBMCs.

As processed by the authors: Estimates of nucleated cell counts were drawn from the amplification of reference gene primers. The data were produced by immunoSEQ multiplex PCR, yet TCRdb's version contains in-frame clones alone and is incomplete. That table gives V, J and clone size, and the DNA gave D and trimming. Among about 53,000 clones, about four fifths were seen once, and the ten largest hold about 2.9%. This receptor was obtained from a woman aged 55-69 years with acute or convalescent COVID-19. The sequenced sample was peripheral blood.

The CDR3 here is CASSLDRGYGYTF. The DNA for the CDR3 is TGTGCCAGCAGCTTAGACAGGGGATATGGCTACACCTTC. The chain links TRBV5-4 to TRBJ1-2; 8 nucleotides line up with TRBD1. The CDR3 is made up of 13 amino acids. Germline CDR1 reads SGHNT; CDR2 reads YYREEE (reference sequence). The V and J ends lost 2 bases and 5 bases, in that order; junction bases with no gene match: 2.